A single sample gave rise to the 19 T cell receptor beta chains below, sequenced in a study of blood T cells in healthy people across ages. Primers used in a second PCR of about 7 to 12 cycles were a sample-barcoded 5' primer and a J-beta primer mix. TCRdb reprocessed the 5' RACE reads via MiXCR and lists one record per CDR3 protein. The sample lists roughly 700,000 distinct CDR3 sequences, roughly 25% occurring once. This sample was shared with a second study, whose subject was T cells of mothers and their children.

The specimen was blood. Receptors originate from a boy between 10 and 17 years old in good health.

V and J are TRBV29-1 and TRBJ2-7, with 9 bases lining up with TRBD1. The germline V gene encodes CDR1 SQVTM and CDR2 ANQGSEA. This CDR3 comprises 13 residues. Losses at the gene ends were 4 bases for V and 6 bases for J; bases not matched to a gene: 7. The CDR3 region has the DNA TGCAGCGTTGGGGGACAGGGTTCTTTCGAGCAGTACTTC. Translated, it gives CSVGGQGSFEQYF.

With respect to this clonotype: An end of the junction does not agree with germline; a read error may underlie this. The rearrangement uses TRBV20-1 and TRBJ2-7, with TRBD2 identical over 8 bases. Germline V gene sequence: CDR1 DFQATT, CDR2 SNEGSKA (reference sequence). There are 13 residues in the CDR3. The CDR3 protein is CSARASGFYEQHF. CDR3 DNA sequence: TGCAGTGCTAGGGCTAGCGGGTTCTACGAGCAGCACTTC.

This chain links TRBV29-1 with TRBJ2-5; 7 nucleotides align to TRBD1. This CDR3 contains 12 residues. The germline V gene has CDR1 SQVTM and CDR2 ANQGSEA. Losses at the gene ends were 3 bases for V and 4 bases for J; bases not matched to a gene: 2. The CDR3 reads CSVEGQLETQYF. Written as DNA, the CDR3 is TGCAGCGTTGAGGGACAGCTAGAGACCCAGTACTTC.

This chain joins TRBV7-8 and TRBJ2-5; 9 positions agree with TRBD2. The J call may be mistaken, given a closer DNA end match to TRBJ2-1. This CDR3 spans 16 amino acids. Germline V gene sequence: CDR1 SGHVS, CDR2 FQNEAQ. Here the CDR3 DNA reads TGTGCCAGCAGCTTAGTAGCTAGCGGGACCGGTGATGAGCAGTTCTTC. Amino acids: CASSLVASGTGDEQFF.

The chain couples TRBV4-1 to TRBJ2-5; TRBD2 might be the D (6 bases). The germline V and J ends were trimmed by 1 base and 4 bases, with 13 bases remaining between them. The V gene's germline CDR1 is MGHRA and CDR2 YSYEKL. There are 15 residues in the CDR3. The CDR3 DNA reads as TGCGCCAGCAGCCAAGGCACTAGCTGGGTAGAGACCCAGTACTTC. This sequence encodes CASSQGTSWVETQYF.

This clonotype has only a few counts. The chain recombines TRBV7-3 with TRBJ1-2; D unresolved. V was shortened by 0 bases and J by 4 bases, with 6 bases between the two germline ends. This CDR3 contains 13 residues. Germline CDR1 reads SGHTA; CDR2 reads FQGTGA. The chain's CDR3 is CASSLTPVYGYTF. The DNA of the CDR3 is TGTGCCAGCAGCTTAACTCCCGTCTATGGCTACACCTTC.

The rearrangement joins TRBV12-3 or TRBV12-4 to TRBJ2-1; D possibly corresponds to TRBD2 (7 bases). V lost 8 bases to trimming and J lost 9 bases, with 17 bases between them. The length of the CDR3 is 13 residues. CDR3 amino acids: CASARSGGPEQFF. CDR3 bases: TGTGCCAGCGCAAGGTCGGGGGGCCCTGAGCAGTTCTTC.

This clonotype was picked up many times. V is TRBV18 and J is TRBJ2-1, with 7 bases aligning to TRBD1. This CDR3 is built from 12 residues. The J segment lost 8 bases and the V segment lost 3 bases, leaving 1 base of the junction unmatched. Germline CDR1 and CDR2: KGHSH and LQKENI. The CDR3 spells CASSPDRDEQFF. CDR3 DNA: TGTGCCAGCTCACCTGACAGGGATGAGCAGTTCTTC.

The V and J genes are TRBV28 and TRBJ2-1; no reliable D call. The germline gives CDR1 MDHEN, CDR2 SYDVKM. This CDR3 comprises 12 residues. V was trimmed by 6 bases and J by 4 bases, leaving 7 bases between them. CDR3 DNA: TGTGCCAGCAGAGCGAGATACAATGAGCAGTTCTTC. This gives the protein CASRARYNEQFF.

This chain uses TRBV10-3 with TRBJ2-1; D remains ambiguous. The CDR3 covers 13 residues. The V gene lost 3 bases and the J gene lost 1 base, with 4 bases spanning the gap. In germline, CDR1 is ENHRY, CDR2 SYGVKD. CDR3 protein: CAISDGSYNEQFF. The CDR3, as DNA: TGTGCCATCAGTGATGGGTCCTACAATGAGCAGTTCTTC.

Note on this clonotype: Likely a read error: the CDR3 ends without its conserved phenylalanine or tryptophan. The chain carries TRBV7-9 and TRBJ2-4; a possible D gene is TRBD2 (6 bases). CDR1 and CDR2 from the germline V gene are SEHNR and FQNEAQ (reference sequence). V was cut by 6 bases and J by 3 bases, with 15 bases left in between. CDR3 size: 15 residues. CDR3: CASSPIPRGKNIQYL. Written as DNA, the CDR3 is TGTGCCAGCAGTCCCATCCCGCGGGGCAAAAACATTCAGTACCTC.

Many counts were recorded for this clonotype. This chain links TRBV27 with TRBJ1-5, with D perhaps matching TRBD1 (5 bases). Trimming left V 5 bases short and J 3 bases short, with 11 bases between. CDR1 MNHEY and CDR2 SMNVEV come from the germline V gene (reference sequence). CDR3 length equals 14 residues. The CDR3 nucleotides read TGTGCCAGCAGTCTGCAGGGCTCCAATCAGCCCCAGCATTTT. Translated, it gives CASSLQGSNQPQHF.

The rearrangement links TRBV7-3 to TRBJ1-2; 7 nucleotides line up with TRBD1. V shed 0 bases, J shed 4 bases, and the junction held 2 bases outside the gene matches. The CDR3 spans 14 residues. Germline V lookup: CDR1 SGHTA, CDR2 FQGTGA. CDR3 sequence reads: CASSLTWDSYGYTF. For the CDR3, the DNA is TGTGCCAGCAGCTTAACTTGGGACAGCTATGGCTACACCTTC.

This clonotype was seen only a few times. The chain recombines TRBV20-1 with TRBJ1-2; TRBD1 agrees at 10 bases. The CDR3 totals 15 residues. The germline V gene has CDR1 DFQATT and CDR2 SNEGSKA (reference sequence). The J segment lost 4 bases and the V segment lost 3 bases, leaving 8 bases of the junction unmatched. The CDR3 DNA is TGCAGTGCTAGGGAGAGACAGGGGGCAATCTATGGCTACACCTTC. Residues: CSARERQGAIYGYTF.

This clonotype occurred a few times. The chain couples TRBV11-1 to TRBJ2-1, with D perhaps matching TRBD1 (6 bases). V dropped 5 bases and J dropped 8 bases, with 19 bases sitting between them. The CDR3 length is 15 residues. Germline CDR1 and CDR2: SGHAT and FQDESV (reference sequence). The CDR3 reads CASSPFLPRGDEQFF. The CDR3 coding sequence is TGTGCCAGCAGCCCCTTCCTCCCCAGGGGCGATGAGCAGTTCTTC.

A few counts support this clonotype. V is TRBV28 and J is TRBJ2-7; 8 nucleotides match TRBD2. The germline V gene has CDR1 MDHEN and CDR2 SYDVKM. This CDR3 contains 12 residues. V lost 7 bases, J lost 3 bases, and 2 bases stayed unmatched. CDR3 amino acids: CASTGTSYEQYF. CDR3 sequence (DNA): TGTGCCAGCACCGGGACTAGCTACGAGCAGTACTTC.

The J gene is TRBJ2-2, the V gene TRBV12-3 or TRBV12-4; no clear D gene. The CDR3 is 17 residues long. Trimming shortened V by 0 bases and J by 2 bases, and 13 bases separated the two germline ends. In nucleotides, the CDR3 is TGTGCCAGCAGTTTAGCGCGGTTAGCTTCCAACACCGGGGAGCTGTTTTTT. Its protein product is CASSLARLASNTGELFF.

The V and J genes are TRBV13 and TRBJ1-1; 8 positions match TRBD1. The CDR3 is made up of 14 amino acids. CDR1 and CDR2 from the germline V gene are PRHDT and FYEKMQ (reference sequence). The V segment lost 5 bases and the J segment 6 bases; nucleotides outside the gene matches: 8. The CDR3 spells CASSIRGHGSEAFF. The CDR3 DNA reads as TGTGCCAGCAGCATCAGGGGGCATGGGTCTGAAGCTTTCTTT.

This clonotype turned up a few times. V is TRBV7-2 and J is TRBJ2-5; either TRBD1 or TRBD2 may fit D (5 bases each). Per germline, CDR1 SGHTA and CDR2 FQGNSA. The V end lost 6 bases, the J end lost 0 bases, and 14 bases lay between the germline ends. This CDR3 is 15 amino acids long. CDR3 sequence: CASRLNGAHQETQYF. The DNA for the CDR3 is TGTGCCAGCAGGCTGAACGGGGCCCACCAAGAGACCCAGTACTTC.